Below are 26 T cell receptor beta chains sequenced from a single sample in a study of cytomegalovirus exposure and HLA in healthy donors. Researchers ran the PCR with 60 Vbeta and 13 Jbeta primers. TCRdb keeps only in-frame clones here, not all; method: immunoSEQ multiplex PCR. The data show over 80,000 clones, roughly 76% seen once. The specimen was PBMCs. The receptors originated from a man aged 35 to 55 in good health and CMV-seronegative.

This clone has ten or more counts. The genes are TRBV5-4 and TRBJ2-3; 9 bases line up with TRBD2. Germline trimming cut 10 bases from V and 6 bases from J; bases unmatched to any gene: 6. The CDR3 is made up of 12 amino acids. CDR1 SGHNT and CDR2 YYREEE come from the germline V gene (reference sequence). The CDR3 DNA follows: TGTGCCGGTAGCGGGGGCCTCGATACGCAGTATTTT. Translating it yields CAGSGGLDTQYF. Together with reference TRBV5-4 and TRBJ2-3, the CDR3 gives the full variable domain: ETGVTQSPTHLIKTRGQQVTLRCSSQSGHNTVSWYQQALGQGPQFIFQYYREEENGRGNFPPRFSGLQFPNYSSELNVNALELDDSALYLCAGSGGLDTQYFGPGTRLTVL.

The V gene is TRBV9, the J gene TRBJ2-3, with TRBD2 identical over 7 bases. This CDR3 is 14 amino acids long. Germline V lookup: CDR1 SGDLS, CDR2 YYNGEE. Trimming removed 4 bases from V and 4 bases from J; junction bases left unmatched: 6. CDR3 region: CASSTRDYSDTQYF. DNA for the CDR3: TGTGCCAGCAGCACTCGGGACTACTCAGATACGCAGTATTTT.

This clone was seen more than once but under ten times. The J gene is TRBJ1-6, the V gene TRBV6-6; the match to TRBD1 covers 7 bases. Trimming at V came to 4 bases and at J to 7 bases, leaving 10 bases not matched to a gene. CDR3 length: 16 amino acids. Germline CDR1 MNHNY, CDR2 SVGAGI (reference sequence). CDR3 sequence: CASSSLQGLGNSPLHF. DNA of the CDR3: TGTGCCAGCAGTTCCCTACAGGGGTTAGGGAATTCACCCCTCCACTTT.

This clone was seen more than once but under ten times. The genes are TRBV7-8 and TRBJ1-2, with a possible D match to TRBD1 (5 bases). Trimming took 5 bases from V and 0 from J, leaving 19 bases between them. The CDR3 has 17 amino acids. The germline V gene has CDR1 SGHVS and CDR2 FQNEAQ. The CDR3 DNA reads TGTGCCAGCAGCCTACGGGACTTGGCACGGTCTAACTATGGCTACACCTTC. This encodes CASSLRDLARSNYGYTF.

This clone was seen only once. The chain employs TRBV5-1 and TRBJ2-3; 8 bases map to TRBD1. V trimming: 3 bases; J trimming: 1 base; junction bases outside the gene matches: 4. The CDR3 runs 15 residues. Germline V gene sequence: CDR1 SGHRS, CDR2 YFSETQ. The CDR3 loop reads CASSWPTGGTDTQYF. In DNA, the CDR3 is TGCGCCAGCAGCTGGCCGACAGGGGGCACAGATACGCAGTATTTT.

This clone was observed a handful of times. The CDR3 DNA is TGTGCCAGCAGCAAAGGGACAGACCGCTACGAGCAGTACTTC. Translating gives CASSKGTDRYEQYF. The chain has TRBV5-4 and TRBJ2-7, with 7 bases fitting TRBD1. The germline gives CDR1 SGHNT, CDR2 YYREEE (reference sequence). The CDR3 runs 14 residues. V lost 4 bases to trimming and J lost 3 bases; unmatched junction nucleotides: 7.

The chain employs TRBV19 and TRBJ1-1; D might be TRBD1 (5 bases). CDR1 and CDR2 (germline): LNHDA, SQIVND (reference sequence). Trimming took 4 bases from V and 0 from J, leaving 6 bases between them. The CDR3 is made up of 13 amino acids. The CDR3, as DNA: TGTGCCAGTAGTAAGGGGATGAACACTGAAGCTTTCTTT. Its protein product is CASSKGMNTEAFF. Combining the CDR3 with reference TRBV19 and TRBJ1-1 gives the whole variable domain DGGITQSPKYLFRKEGQNVTLSCEQNLNHDAMYWYRQDPGQGLRLIYYSQIVNDFQKGDIAEGYSVSREKKESFPLTVTSAQKNPTAFYLCASSKGMNTEAFFGQGTRLTVV.

This clone was recorded a few times. V and J are TRBV5-5 and TRBJ2-7; tentatively, D is TRBD2 (5 bases). CDR1 and CDR2 from the germline V gene are SGHKS and YYEKEE (reference sequence). The CDR3 is 14 residues long. Deletions cut 4 bases from V and 3 bases from J, with 14 bases between. The DNA of the CDR3 is TGTGCCAGCAGCAGCCCGGAACGGGGCTACGAGCAGTACTTC. Amino acid sequence: CASSSPERGYEQYF.

V gene TRBV2 combines with J gene TRBJ1-4, with TRBD1 matching over 7 bases. The CDR3 sequence is 13 residues long. CDR1 and CDR2 (germline): SNHLY, FYNNEI. The junction had 8 bases not matched to a gene; V was cut back by 10 bases and J by 6 bases. Here the CDR3 reads CATHRDRDEKLFF. DNA of the CDR3: TGTGCCACCCACCGTGACAGGGATGAAAAACTGTTTTTT.

The chain uses TRBV2 and TRBJ2-7, with 9 bases that match TRBD1. V shed 5 bases, J shed 2 bases, and the junction held 4 bases outside the gene matches. This CDR3 comprises 14 residues. The germline gives CDR1 SNHLY, CDR2 FYNNEI. Here the CDR3 DNA reads TGTGCCAGCAGTCAGTACAGGGGGCCCTACGAGCAGTACTTC. This encodes CASSQYRGPYEQYF.

The rearrangement uses TRBV11-2 and TRBJ2-2; perhaps TRBD1 as D (5 bases). The CDR3 spans 14 residues. Germline CDR1 is SGHAT and CDR2 is FQNNGV. V dropped 1 base and J dropped 5 bases, with 8 bases sitting between them. In DNA, the CDR3 is TGTGCCAGCAGCTTAGGACAGTCGACCGGGGAGCTGTTTTTT. Translating gives CASSLGQSTGELFF.

V gene TRBV7-9 combines with J gene TRBJ1-2; 8 bases map to TRBD1. Germline trimming cut 2 bases from V and 4 bases from J; bases unmatched to any gene: 3. Germline V gene lookup returns CDR1 SEHNR and CDR2 FQNEAQ (reference sequence). The CDR3 spans 14 residues. CDR3 loop: CASSLTGGIYGYTF. The CDR3 DNA reads TGTGCCAGCAGCTTAACAGGGGGGATCTATGGCTACACCTTC.

The J gene is TRBJ2-6, the V gene TRBV6-1; D gene uncertain. Trimming removed 8 bases at V and 5 bases at J, with 7 bases between. The CDR3 has 12 residues. Germline V CDR1 and CDR2: MNHNS, SASEGT. The CDR3 nucleotides are TGTGCCAGCTGGCCGAGGGCCAACGTCCTGACTTTC. Its protein is CASWPRANVLTF.

This chain uses TRBV7-6 with TRBJ2-1; possibly TRBD2 for D (5 bases). This CDR3 spans 15 amino acids. Germline V gives CDR1 SGHVS, CDR2 FNYEAQ. V was pared by 5 bases and J by 2 bases, with 13 bases between. The CDR3 reads CASSPWERPYNEQFF. CDR3 nucleotides: TGTGCCAGCAGCCCATGGGAGCGCCCCTACAATGAGCAGTTCTTC.

This chain uses TRBV5-8 with TRBJ2-3, with 7 bases identical to TRBD2. Germline assignment: CDR1 SGHTS and CDR2 YDEGEE. There are 14 residues in the CDR3. Trimming took 4 bases from V and 5 from J; bases not matched to a gene: 7. CDR3 region: CASSPGRGKDTQYF. Here the CDR3 DNA reads TGTGCCAGCAGCCCAGGGAGGGGAAAAGATACGCAGTATTTT.

This clone has just a few counts. This chain uses TRBV4-1 with TRBJ2-7; 7 bases align to TRBD2. J lost 2 bases, V lost 3 bases, and 7 bases had no gene match. The V gene's germline CDR1 is MGHRA and CDR2 YSYEKL. CDR3 length equals 15 residues. The CDR3 spells CASSHAGGYPYEQYF. The CDR3 region has the DNA TGCGCCAGCAGCCACGCCGGGGGGTATCCCTACGAGCAGTACTTC.

This clone was counted between two and nine times. V and J are TRBV4-1 and TRBJ1-5; D not resolved. Germline V gene lookup returns CDR1 MGHRA and CDR2 YSYEKL. The CDR3 runs 19 residues. V was clipped by 1 base and J by 3 bases, with 22 bases between them. Written as DNA, the CDR3 is TGCGCCAGCAGCCAAGTTCCGGAGCTCATTTACTCTTCCAATCAGCCCCAGCATTTT. Its translation: CASSQVPELIYSSNQPQHF.

The chain employs TRBV10-3 and TRBJ2-3, with TRBD1 matching over 10 bases. The CDR3 totals 14 residues. From germline, CDR1 is ENHRY and CDR2 SYGVKD. With 6 bases clipped from V and 9 bases from J, the junction kept 9 bases outside the gene matches. CDR3 loop: CAISGDRGPGTQYF. Written as DNA, the CDR3 is TGTGCCATCAGCGGGGACAGGGGCCCGGGGACGCAGTATTTT.

The gene calls are TRBV28 and TRBJ1-1; TRBD1 might be the D (6 bases). CDR3 length: 15 residues. With 0 bases removed from V and 2 bases from J, the gap between germline ends came to 10 bases. Germline values: CDR1 MDHEN, CDR2 SYDVKM. CDR3 sequence: CASSLWTGYNTEAFF. CDR3 bases: TGTGCCAGCAGTTTATGGACAGGTTATAACACTGAAGCTTTCTTT.

The rearrangement links TRBV4-2 to TRBJ2-7, with 7 bases aligning to TRBD2. J gave up 0 bases and V 0 bases, and 5 bases lay outside the gene matches. Germline CDR1 is LGHNA and CDR2 is YNFKEQ. This CDR3 is 16 amino acids long. The CDR3 loop reads CASSQEGGLYSYEQYF. The CDR3 DNA sequence: TGTGCCAGCAGCCAAGAGGGGGGACTATACTCCTACGAGCAGTACTTC.

The chain couples TRBV9 to TRBJ1-2; TRBD1 matches at 7 bases. Germline-derived CDR1 and CDR2 are SGDLS and YYNGEE. Trimming removed 10 bases from V and 4 bases from J; junction bases left unmatched: 16. The CDR3 has 15 residues. The CDR3 reads CAGPRLGTAFYGYTF. The DNA of the CDR3 is TGTGCCGGCCCCCGTTTAGGGACAGCGTTCTATGGCTACACCTTC.

This chain connects TRBV18 to TRBJ2-2; D is unresolved. CDR1 is KGHSH, CDR2 LQKENI, per germline. V lost 2 bases, J lost 4 bases, and 8 bases lay in between. This CDR3 has 14 amino acids. The CDR3 nucleotides read TGTGCCAGCTCACCAGAGGTCGGCACCGGGGAGCTGTTTTTT. Protein sequence: CASSPEVGTGELFF.

The chain employs TRBV18 and TRBJ2-7; D might be TRBD2 (5 bases). There are 13 residues in the CDR3. The V and J ends lost 3 bases and 5 bases respectively, with 11 bases between them. CDR1 KGHSH and CDR2 LQKENI come from the germline V gene. CDR3 sequence: CASSPGLNDEQYF. The CDR3 DNA follows: TGTGCCAGCTCACCCGGACTGAACGACGAGCAGTACTTC.

The V gene is TRBV29-1, the J gene TRBJ2-1; 7 positions agree with TRBD1. Germline V gene sequence: CDR1 SQVTM, CDR2 ANQGSEA. The CDR3 has 14 residues. The CDR3 DNA reads as TGCAGTACCGTCGGCGGACAGGCATACAATGAGCAGTTCTTC. Protein sequence: CSTVGGQAYNEQFF.

V gene TRBV4-1 combines with J gene TRBJ2-5; D remains ambiguous. V shed 4 bases and J shed 3 bases, with 15 bases lying between them. The V gene's germline CDR1 is MGHRA and CDR2 YSYEKL. The CDR3 consists of 15 residues. The CDR3 nucleotides are TGCGCCAGCAGCCCCCCCACAGCCGGAAAAGAGACCCAGTACTTC. This translates into CASSPPTAGKETQYF.

V usage is TRBV7-9 and J usage is TRBJ1-1; unclear D gene. CDR1 is SEHNR, CDR2 FQNEAQ, per germline (reference sequence). CDR3 length: 17 residues. Trimming took off 0 bases at V and 8 bases at J, with 22 bases between the two ends. This chain's CDR3 is CASSLASGRPALMEAFF. The DNA of the CDR3 is TGTGCCAGCAGCTTAGCCTCCGGCAGGCCCGCCCTTATGGAAGCTTTCTTT.